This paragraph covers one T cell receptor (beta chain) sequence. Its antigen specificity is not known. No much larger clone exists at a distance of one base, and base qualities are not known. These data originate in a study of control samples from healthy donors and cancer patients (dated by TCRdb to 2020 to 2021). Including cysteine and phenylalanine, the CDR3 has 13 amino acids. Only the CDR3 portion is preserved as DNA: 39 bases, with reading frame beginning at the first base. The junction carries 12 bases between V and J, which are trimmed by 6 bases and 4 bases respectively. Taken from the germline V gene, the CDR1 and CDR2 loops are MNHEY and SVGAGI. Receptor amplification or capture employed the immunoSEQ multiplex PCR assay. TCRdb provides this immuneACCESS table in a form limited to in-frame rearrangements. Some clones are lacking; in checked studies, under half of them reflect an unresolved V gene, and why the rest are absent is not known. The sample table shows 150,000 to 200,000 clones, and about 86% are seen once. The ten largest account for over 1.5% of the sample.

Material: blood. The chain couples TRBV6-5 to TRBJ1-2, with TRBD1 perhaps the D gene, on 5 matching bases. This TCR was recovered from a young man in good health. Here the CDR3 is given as CASRRTYLYGYTF. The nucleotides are TGTGCCAGCAGGAGGACATACCTCTATGGCTACACCTTC.